This T cell receptor (beta chain) was recovered during a study of T cell responses to AZD1222 COVID-19 vaccine. General study findings and limits: Nearly half of spike-specific TCRs reportedly go after variant regions that carry no mutations. Every sample of the repertoires postdated the peak T cell response. White British ancestry dominated among donors, who included more females, and clonal diversity was possibly underestimated.

Data came from immunoSEQ multiplex PCR; TCRdb stores just in-frame clones and leaves some out. The sample includes 180,000 or so clones, more than 70% of them seen just once. Points on this clone: Antigen specificity is unknown.

The CDR3 contains 18 residues. The sequence was obtained from an adult who received the AZD1222 COVID-19 vaccine. The starting material was peripheral blood, obtained 28 days after the second AZD1222 dose. The chain combines TRBV21-1 with TRBJ1-5. TRBV21-1 is classified as a pseudogene. The CDR3 reads CASSKWGGDGDGNQPQHF. As DNA, the CDR3 is TGTGCCAGCAGCAAATGGGGGGGGGACGGCGACGGGAATCAGCCCCAGCATTTT.